This TCR beta chain was obtained from a study of shared T cell receptors in the human thymus. The CDR3 spans 17 residues. Trimming removed 3 bases from V and 7 bases from J, with 21 bases in between. CDR1 and CDR2 (germline): ENHRY, SYGVKD. Libraries were prepared by immunoSEQ multiplex PCR; TCRdb keeps only in-frame clonotypes and omits some of them. The sample includes over 450,000 clones, around 78% of them seen just once. In addition, the sample was reused for a study of human thymus T cells. That source reports: Thymus pieces cut out during corrective heart surgery were the tissue that was used.

This TCR came from a boy younger than two with a congenital heart defect. V gene TRBV10-3 combines with J gene TRBJ1-4; D is undetermined. Sequencing input: thymocytes. This CDR3 reads CAISDPPLLNRGEKLFF. The CDR3 DNA reads TGTGCCATCAGTGATCCCCCCCTACTGAACCGCGGTGAAAAACTGTTTTTT.